These 26 T cell receptor beta chains originate from one sample sequenced in a study of T-cell memory formation after mild COVID-19. TCRdb re-called the 5' RACE reads with MiXCR, one entry per CDR3 protein. The sample has about 560,000 distinct CDR3 sequences, around 15% seen once. The sample was PBMCs or a T cell subset sorted from them (not recorded which). These receptors came from an adult woman who had mild COVID-19 (a few samples of this study predate the infection). Cell type and time point are not known.

This clonotype has only a few counts. This rearrangement joins TRBV2 to TRBJ1-4; D is uncertain. Trimming cost V 0 bases and J 12 bases, with 11 bases left between them. The CDR3 runs to 13 residues. Per the germline V gene, CDR1 is SNHLY and CDR2 is FYNNEI. The CDR3: CASSEALKSELFF. The CDR3 nucleotides are TGTGCCAGCAGTGAAGCCCTTAAGTCGGAACTGTTTTTT.

This clonotype was seen a few times. The rearrangement uses TRBV29-1 and TRBJ1-1, with D tentatively TRBD1 (6 bases). The CDR3 contains 13 residues. Germline V CDR1 and CDR2: SQVTM, ANQGSEA. The V end was cut by 7 bases, the J end by 1 base, with 13 bases between. The CDR3 region is CSASGQRNTEAFF. CDR3 DNA: TGCAGCGCTTCGGGACAAAGGAACACTGAAGCTTTCTTT.

This clonotype was counted only a few times. The chain recombines TRBV11-2 with TRBJ2-2; D is uncertain. Germline loops: CDR1 SGHAT, CDR2 FQNNGV. V was clipped by 6 bases and J by 0 bases, with 14 bases between them. The CDR3 contains 16 residues. CDR3 residues: CASSPGSVSNTGELFF. CDR3 coding DNA: TGTGCCAGCAGTCCAGGATCGGTGTCGAACACCGGGGAGCTGTTTTTT. Together with reference TRBV11-2 and TRBJ2-2, the CDR3 gives the full variable domain: EAGVAQSPRYKIIEKRQSVAFWCNPISGHATLYWYQQILGQGPKLLIQFQNNGVVDDSQLPKDRFSAERLKGVDSTLKIQPAKLEDSAVYLCASSPGSVSNTGELFFGEGSRLTVL.

V is TRBV29-1 and J is TRBJ2-7, with 9 bases aligning to TRBD1. In germline, CDR1 is SQVTM, CDR2 ANQGSEA. The CDR3 length is 12 residues. The ends lost 7 bases at V and 6 bases at J; junction bases unmatched: 7. The CDR3 loop reads CSAGTGRSEQYF. The CDR3 DNA sequence: TGCAGCGCTGGGACAGGGAGGTCCGAGCAGTACTTC.

The chain employs TRBV20-1 and TRBJ1-2; TRBD1 matches at 9 bases. This CDR3 region has 13 residues. CDR1 and CDR2 from the germline V gene are DFQATT and SNEGSKA (reference sequence). V lost 4 bases, J lost 5 bases, and 5 bases stayed unmatched. This chain's CDR3 is CSATGTGRYGYTF. CDR3 sequence (DNA): TGCAGTGCTACGGGGACAGGGCGGTATGGCTACACCTTC.

The V call is TRBV7-9, the J call TRBJ2-5; TRBD1 might be the D (5 bases). Germline values: CDR1 SEHNR, CDR2 FQNEAQ (reference sequence). The V gene lost 1 base and the J gene lost 1 base, with 13 bases spanning the gap. The CDR3 has 16 residues. The CDR3 DNA reads as TGTGCCAGCAGCTTAGGACAGAAGGAGACCCAAGAGACCCAGTACTTC. Its translation is CASSLGQKETQETQYF.

This clonotype was seen a few times. CDR3 sequence reads: CATSRGTGNSGNTIYF. The CDR3 coding sequence is TGTGCCACCAGCAGAGGTACAGGGAACTCTGGAAACACCATATATTTT. The genes are TRBV15 and TRBJ1-3; TRBD1 is a possible D gene (6 bases). This CDR3 contains 16 residues. Germline V gene sequence: CDR1 LNHNV, CDR2 YYDKDF (reference sequence). The germline V and J ends were trimmed by 1 base and 0 bases, with 10 bases remaining between them.

There are a few counts of this clonotype. The chain combines TRBV20-1 with TRBJ1-2; 9 nucleotides align to TRBD1. With 7 bases clipped from V and 7 bases from J, the junction kept 10 bases outside the gene matches. The CDR3 is 13 residues long. Germline CDR1 reads DFQATT; CDR2 reads SNEGSKA (reference sequence). DNA of the CDR3: TGCAGTGTTCCCGGACAGGGGAGGGGTGGCTACACCTTC. This codes for CSVPGQGRGGYTF.

The chain combines TRBV24-1 with TRBJ2-5; tentatively, D is TRBD1 (5 bases). This CDR3 comprises 15 residues. V was clipped by 3 bases and J by 1 base, with 11 bases between them. The germline CDR1 and CDR2 sequences are KGHDR and SFDVKD. This chain's CDR3 is CATSDRATAQETQYF. DNA for the CDR3: TGTGCCACCAGTGATCGAGCGACAGCCCAAGAGACCCAGTACTTC.

This clonotype has more than one count but fewer than ten. The rearrangement joins TRBV6-5 to TRBJ1-2; D may be TRBD1 (6 bases). The CDR3 is 15 residues long. In germline, CDR1 is MNHEY, CDR2 SVGAGI. Trimming stripped 0 bases from V and 5 bases from J, with 13 bases between. The CDR3 spells CASSYSLTGPYGYTF. The CDR3 DNA follows: TGTGCCAGCAGTTACTCCTTGACAGGACCATATGGCTACACCTTC.

This clonotype was observed a handful of times. This chain joins TRBV5-1 and TRBJ2-1; tentative D call: TRBD1 (6 bases). The CDR3 spans 15 residues. Germline CDR1 reads SGHRS; CDR2 reads YFSETQ. Trimming stripped 4 bases from V and 4 bases from J, with 15 bases between. The CDR3 sequence is CASSLTGPEYNEQFF. Written as DNA, the CDR3 is TGCGCCAGCAGCCTGACAGGCCCGGAATACAATGAGCAGTTCTTC.

This chain uses TRBV4-1 with TRBJ2-2, with D uncertain. CDR1 is MGHRA, CDR2 YSYEKL, per germline. The CDR3 runs 18 residues. Trimming stripped 0 bases from V and 0 bases from J, with 14 bases between. The DNA of the CDR3 is TGCGCCAGCAGCCAAGAAGTGTTGTTGCGGTCGAACACCGGGGAGCTGTTTTTT. It encodes CASSQEVLLRSNTGELFF.

This clonotype was seen only a few times. This chain links TRBV4-2 with TRBJ2-1, with 9 bases fitting TRBD2. V dropped 0 bases and J dropped 9; count of bases not matched to a gene: 12. This CDR3 is 17 amino acids long. Germline CDR1 is LGHNA and CDR2 is YNFKEQ. This CDR3 is CASSQEILSGGWVEQFF. Here the CDR3 DNA reads TGTGCCAGCAGCCAAGAGATTCTAAGCGGGGGGTGGGTTGAGCAGTTCTTC.

In this sample, this clonotype turned up a few times. The chain employs TRBV12-3 or TRBV12-4 and TRBJ1-2; D gene unclear. The CDR3 sequence is 15 residues long. Trimming shortened V by 2 bases and J by 3 bases, and 13 bases separated the two germline ends. The CDR3 bases are TGTGCCAGCAGTTTATTCGGCACGGAACACTATGGCTACACCTTC. Its translation is CASSLFGTEHYGYTF.

This clonotype turned up a few times. This sequence joins TRBV7-2 and TRBJ2-5; D perhaps matches TRBD1 (6 bases). The CDR3 spans 15 residues. Trimming stripped 5 bases from V and 6 bases from J, with 19 bases between. CDR1 is SGHTA and CDR2 is FQGNSA in the germline V gene. CDR3 sequence reads: CASSRKGDAGKTQYF. CDR3 DNA sequence: TGTGCCAGCAGCCGGAAGGGGGATGCTGGAAAGACCCAGTACTTC.

This chain joins TRBV5-1 and TRBJ2-7; 10 bases are a match to TRBD1. Germline values: CDR1 SGHRS, CDR2 YFSETQ. V was pared by 0 bases and J by 6 bases, with 6 bases of the junction left unmatched. The CDR3 length is 15 residues. The DNA of the CDR3 is TGCGCCAGCAGCTTGGCCGGGGGACAGGGGTTCGAGCAGTACTTC. It yields the protein CASSLAGGQGFEQYF.

The CDR3 region has the DNA TGTGCCAGCACTATAGGCACCGAGGGCACCGGGGAGCTGTTTTTT. Translation: CASTIGTEGTGELFF. V gene TRBV27 combines with J gene TRBJ2-2; weak D call: TRBD2 (5 bases). CDR3 size: 15 residues. The germline CDR1 and CDR2 sequences are MNHEY and SMNVEV (reference sequence). V lost 7 bases and J lost 4, with 16 bases in between.

V usage is TRBV7-8 and J usage is TRBJ2-5; TRBD2 agrees at 8 bases. This CDR3 is built from 17 residues. CDR1 is SGHVS and CDR2 is FQNEAQ in the germline V gene. The ends lost 1 base at V and 4 bases at J; junction bases unmatched: 11. CDR3 sequence (DNA): TGTGCCAGCAGCTTAGGGGCCCGGACTAGCATCGCAGAGACCCAGTACTTC. Translating gives CASSLGARTSIAETQYF.

Concerning this clonotype: It may be a read error: a sequence one base away is much more abundant. The genes are TRBV7-2 and TRBJ2-1; 11 nucleotides agree with TRBD2. Germline V lookup: CDR1 SGHTA, CDR2 FQGNSA. There are 15 residues in the CDR3. J was trimmed by 5 bases and V by 3 bases; bases with no gene match: 3. The CDR3 sequence is CASSLGLAVDNEQFF. The CDR3 DNA is TGTGCCAGCAGCTTGGGACTAGCGGTAGACAATGAGCAGTTCTTC.

This clonotype has a count of ten or more. V and J are TRBV6-2 or TRBV6-3 and TRBJ2-5; TRBD2 agrees at 7 bases. Germline CDR1 and CDR2: MNHEY and SVGEGT. Unmatched junction bases numbered 0, after V lost 4 bases and J lost 4 bases. The CDR3 totals 12 residues. CDR3 DNA sequence: TGTGCCAGCAGTTCTAGCGGAGAGACCCAGTACTTC. Translation: CASSSSGETQYF.

The rearrangement uses TRBV7-9 and TRBJ1-2, with 7 bases that match TRBD1. Trimming removed 0 bases from V and 4 bases from J; junction bases left unmatched: 8. The CDR3 has 16 amino acids. The germline gives CDR1 SEHNR, CDR2 FQNEAQ (reference sequence). This chain's CDR3 is CASSLAHRGGGYGYTF. Here the CDR3 DNA reads TGTGCCAGCAGCTTAGCCCACAGGGGCGGAGGCTATGGCTACACCTTC.

The chain combines TRBV20-1 with TRBJ2-5, with D perhaps matching TRBD1 (7 bases). CDR3 length equals 13 residues. CDR1 and CDR2 (germline): DFQATT, SNEGSKA (reference sequence). Trimming took 5 bases from V and 10 from J, leaving 20 bases between them. DNA of the CDR3: TGCAGTGCTCCCGGGGAGGACGCAGGGGGCCAGTACTTC. As protein: CSAPGEDAGGQYF.

The chain combines TRBV29-1 with TRBJ2-1; TRBD2 aligns across 12 bases. This CDR3 contains 18 residues. From germline, CDR1 is SQVTM and CDR2 ANQGSEA. V lost 1 base to trimming and J lost 0 bases; unmatched junction nucleotides: 7. DNA of the CDR3: TGCAGCGTTGAAGTACTAGCGGGGGGACTAAGCTCCTACAATGAGCAGTTCTTC. Its translation: CSVEVLAGGLSSYNEQFF.

The chain combines TRBV6-1 with TRBJ2-2; a weak D match, TRBD1 (5 bases). Germline CDR1 is MNHNS and CDR2 is SASEGT. V gave up 4 bases and J gave up 4 bases, with 19 bases separating them. This CDR3 has 17 amino acids. The DNA for the CDR3 is TGTGCCAGCAGTGGATCAACTGGTAGACAGTCCACCGGGGAGCTGTTTTTT. Protein sequence: CASSGSTGRQSTGELFF.

This clonotype was found a few times. The gene calls are TRBV28 and TRBJ1-5; TRBD1 agrees at 8 bases. V dropped 10 bases and J dropped 5; count of bases not matched to a gene: 1. In germline, CDR1 is MDHEN, CDR2 SYDVKM. The CDR3 has 11 amino acids. CDR3 sequence (DNA): TGTGCCACAGGGGGCTATCAGCCCCAGCATTTT. Translation gives CATGGYQPQHF.

At least ten counts were recorded for this clonotype. The chain joins TRBV7-2 to TRBJ1-4, with D perhaps matching TRBD1 (6 bases). Trimming removed 4 bases at V and 4 bases at J, with 13 bases between. CDR3 length: 15 residues. Per germline, CDR1 SGHTA and CDR2 FQGNSA. The CDR3 DNA sequence: TGTGCCAGCAGCTATGCAGGGGTGAATAATGAAAAACTGTTTTTT. Its protein is CASSYAGVNNEKLFF.